This T cell receptor (beta chain) emerged from a study of blood T cells in healthy people across ages. The V end lost 1 base, the J end lost 4 bases, and 10 bases lay between the germline ends. Per the germline V gene, CDR1 is SEHNR and CDR2 is FQNEAQ (reference sequence). This CDR3 has 14 residues. Sample-barcoded 5' priming and a J-beta primer mix drove a second PCR of about 6 to 11 cycles. A single record per CDR3 protein comes from TCRdb applying MiXCR to the 5' RACE reads. The table has 500,000 to 650,000 distinct CDR3 sequences, about 28% seen once. For every donor, a draw yielded around 10 milliliters of peripheral blood. These records were also assigned to another study, of T cells of mothers and their children. From that second work: Three healthy Caucasian mothers, along with their six children, were the donors. From each mother came over 8 million TCR beta CDR3 reads, and from each child came 2.5 million to 3.5 million. Slightly higher but non-significant overlap marked related mother-child pairs versus unrelated pairs.

The chain uses TRBV7-9 and TRBJ2-5; D is uncertain. This receptor was taken from a boy younger than 10 in good health. What was sequenced was blood. As DNA, the CDR3 is TGTGCCAGCAGCTTAGTGGAGACGCGAGAGACCCAGTACTTC. Translating gives CASSLVETRETQYF.